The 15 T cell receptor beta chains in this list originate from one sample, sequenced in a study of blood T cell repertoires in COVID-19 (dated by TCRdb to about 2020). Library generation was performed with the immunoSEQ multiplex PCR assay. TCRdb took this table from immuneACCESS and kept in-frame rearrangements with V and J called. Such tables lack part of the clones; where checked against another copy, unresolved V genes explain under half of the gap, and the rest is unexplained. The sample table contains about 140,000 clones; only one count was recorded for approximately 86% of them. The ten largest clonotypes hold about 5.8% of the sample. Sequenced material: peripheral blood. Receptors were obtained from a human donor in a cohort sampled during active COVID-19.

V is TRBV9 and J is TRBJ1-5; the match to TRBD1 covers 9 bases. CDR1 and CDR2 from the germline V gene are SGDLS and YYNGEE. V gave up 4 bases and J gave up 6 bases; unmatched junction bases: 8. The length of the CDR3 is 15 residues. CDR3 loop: CASSLGQGSGQPQHF. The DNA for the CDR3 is TGTGCCAGCAGCTTGGGACAGGGCTCGGGTCAGCCCCAGCATTTT.

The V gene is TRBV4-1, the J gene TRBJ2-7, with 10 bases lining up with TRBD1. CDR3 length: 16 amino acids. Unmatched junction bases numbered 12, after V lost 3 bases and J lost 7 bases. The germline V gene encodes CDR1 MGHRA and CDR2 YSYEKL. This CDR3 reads CASSQRQGALRGEQYF. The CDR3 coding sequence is TGCGCCAGCAGCCAGCGACAGGGGGCCCTGAGAGGTGAGCAGTACTTC.

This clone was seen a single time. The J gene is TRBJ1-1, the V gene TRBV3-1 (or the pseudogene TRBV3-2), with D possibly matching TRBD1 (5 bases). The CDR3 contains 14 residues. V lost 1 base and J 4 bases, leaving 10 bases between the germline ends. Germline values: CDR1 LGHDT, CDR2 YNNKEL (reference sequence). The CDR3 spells CASSQGRVGTEAFF. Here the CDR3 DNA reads TGTGCCAGCAGCCAAGGCAGGGTAGGCACTGAAGCTTTCTTT.

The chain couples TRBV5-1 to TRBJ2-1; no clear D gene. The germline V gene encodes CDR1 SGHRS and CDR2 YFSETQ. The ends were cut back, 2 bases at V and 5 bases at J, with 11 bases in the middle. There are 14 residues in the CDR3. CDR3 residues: CASSFGYRDNEQFF. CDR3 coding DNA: TGCGCCAGCAGCTTTGGCTACAGAGACAATGAGCAGTTCTTC. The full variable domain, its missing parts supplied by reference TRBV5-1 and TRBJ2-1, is KAGVTQTPRYLIKTRGQQVTLSCSPISGHRSVSWYQQTPGQGLQFLFEYFSETQRNKGNFPGRFSGRQFSNSRSEMNVSTLELGDSALYLCASSFGYRDNEQFFGPGTRLTVL.

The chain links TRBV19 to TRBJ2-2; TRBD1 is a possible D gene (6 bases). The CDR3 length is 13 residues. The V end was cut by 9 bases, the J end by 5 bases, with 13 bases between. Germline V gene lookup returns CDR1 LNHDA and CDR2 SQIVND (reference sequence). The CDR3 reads CASFLTGTGELFF. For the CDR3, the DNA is TGTGCCAGCTTTTTGACAGGAACCGGGGAGCTGTTTTTT. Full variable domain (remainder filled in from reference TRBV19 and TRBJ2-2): DGGITQSPKYLFRKEGQNVTLSCEQNLNHDAMYWYRQDPGQGLRLIYYSQIVNDFQKGDIAEGYSVSREKKESFPLTVTSAQKNPTAFYLCASFLTGTGELFFGEGSRLTVL.

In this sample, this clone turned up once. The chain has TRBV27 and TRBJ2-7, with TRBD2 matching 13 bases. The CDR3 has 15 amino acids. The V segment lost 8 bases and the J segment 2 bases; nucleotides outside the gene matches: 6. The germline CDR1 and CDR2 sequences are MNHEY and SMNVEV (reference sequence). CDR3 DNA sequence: TGTGCCAGCGGGACTAGCGGGACCTTGGCCTACGAGCAGTACTTC. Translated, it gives CASGTSGTLAYEQYF.

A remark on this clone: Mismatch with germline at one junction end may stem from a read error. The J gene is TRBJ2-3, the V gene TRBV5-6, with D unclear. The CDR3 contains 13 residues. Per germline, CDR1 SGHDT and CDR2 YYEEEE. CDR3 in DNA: TGTGCTAGCAGCTTGGCTTGGGCGGATACGCAGTATTTT. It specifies CASSLAWADTQYF.

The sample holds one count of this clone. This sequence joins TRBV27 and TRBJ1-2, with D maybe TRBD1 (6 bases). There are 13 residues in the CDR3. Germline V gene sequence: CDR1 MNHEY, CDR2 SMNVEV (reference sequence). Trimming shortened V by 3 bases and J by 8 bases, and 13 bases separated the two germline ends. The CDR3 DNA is TGTGCCAGCAGTTTGTTAACAGGGCAGGGCTACACCTTC. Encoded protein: CASSLLTGQGYTF.

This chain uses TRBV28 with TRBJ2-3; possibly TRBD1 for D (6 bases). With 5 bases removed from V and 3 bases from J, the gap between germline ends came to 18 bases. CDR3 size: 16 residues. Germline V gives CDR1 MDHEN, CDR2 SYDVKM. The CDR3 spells CASSRTAYLGTDTQYF. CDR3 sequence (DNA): TGTGCCAGCAGTAGGACAGCCTACCTAGGGACAGATACGCAGTATTTT.

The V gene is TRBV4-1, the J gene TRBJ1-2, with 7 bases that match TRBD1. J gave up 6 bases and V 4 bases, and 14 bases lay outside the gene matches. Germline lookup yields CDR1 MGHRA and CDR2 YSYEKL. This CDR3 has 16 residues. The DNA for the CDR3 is TGCGCCAGCAGCCGACCTGACAGGGTGTTAATTGATGGCTACACCTTC. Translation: CASSRPDRVLIDGYTF.

For the CDR3, the DNA is TGCGCCAGCAGCTTGGGACTAGCGGGATCGGCAGATACGCAGTATTTT. Protein: CASSLGLAGSADTQYF. The rearrangement uses TRBV5-1 and TRBJ2-3; 11 bases are shared with TRBD2. Germline assignment: CDR1 SGHRS and CDR2 YFSETQ. This CDR3 contains 16 residues. Losses at the gene ends were 0 bases for V and 4 bases for J; bases not matched to a gene: 4.

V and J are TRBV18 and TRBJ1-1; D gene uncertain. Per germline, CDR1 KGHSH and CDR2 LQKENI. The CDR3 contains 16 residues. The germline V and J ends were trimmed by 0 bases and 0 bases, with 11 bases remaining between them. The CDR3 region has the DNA TGTGCCAGCTCACCACCTCGGGGTCGGGTGAACACTGAAGCTTTCTTT. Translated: CASSPPRGRVNTEAFF.

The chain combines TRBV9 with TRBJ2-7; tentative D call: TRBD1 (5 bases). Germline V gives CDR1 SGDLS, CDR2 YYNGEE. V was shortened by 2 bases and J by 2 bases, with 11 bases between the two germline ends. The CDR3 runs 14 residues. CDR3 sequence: CASSVGRKTYEQYF. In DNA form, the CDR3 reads TGTGCCAGCAGCGTGGGGCGAAAAACCTACGAGCAGTACTTC.

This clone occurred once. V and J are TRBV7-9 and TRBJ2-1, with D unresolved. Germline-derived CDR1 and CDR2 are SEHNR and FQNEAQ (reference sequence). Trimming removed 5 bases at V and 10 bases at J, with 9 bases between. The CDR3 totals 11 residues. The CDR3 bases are TGTGCCAGCAGCCCACTGGAGGAGCAGTTCTTC. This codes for CASSPLEEQFF. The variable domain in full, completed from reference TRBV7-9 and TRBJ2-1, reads DTGVSQNPRHKITKRGQNVTFRCDPISEHNRLYWYRQTLGQGPEFLTYFQNEAQLEKSRLLSDRFSAERPKGSFSTLEIQRTEQGDSAMYLCASSPLEEQFFGPGTRLTVL.

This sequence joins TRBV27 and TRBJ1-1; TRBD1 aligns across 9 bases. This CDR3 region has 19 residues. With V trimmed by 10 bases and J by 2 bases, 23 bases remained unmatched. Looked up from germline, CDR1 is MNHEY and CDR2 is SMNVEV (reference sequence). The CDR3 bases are TGTGCCACAATCCCCCAGGTCCGGACAGGGGTGGTCGGAAACACTGAAGCTTTCTTT. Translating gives CATIPQVRTGVVGNTEAFF.